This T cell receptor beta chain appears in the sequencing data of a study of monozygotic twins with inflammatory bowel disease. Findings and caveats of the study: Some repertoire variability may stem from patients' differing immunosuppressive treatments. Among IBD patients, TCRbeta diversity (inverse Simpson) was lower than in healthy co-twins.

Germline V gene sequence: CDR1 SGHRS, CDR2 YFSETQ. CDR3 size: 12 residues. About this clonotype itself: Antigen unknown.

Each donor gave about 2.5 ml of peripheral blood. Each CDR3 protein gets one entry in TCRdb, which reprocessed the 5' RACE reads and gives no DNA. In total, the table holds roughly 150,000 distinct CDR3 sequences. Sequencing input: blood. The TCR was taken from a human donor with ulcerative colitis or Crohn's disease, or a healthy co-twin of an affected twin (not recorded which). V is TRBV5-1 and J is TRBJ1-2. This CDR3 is CASSLETSDYTF.